The next 6 T cell receptor beta chains were all read from a single sample in a study of T cells in Graves' hyperthyroidism and ophthalmopathy. Amplified TCR beta CDR3 regions derived from RNA transcripts. The HTBI set primed first-round TCR CDR3 RT-PCR. TCRdb re-called the multiplex PCR reads through MiXCR, storing one row per CDR3 protein. The profile shows under 400,000 distinct CDR3 sequences, around 25% of them singletons. Material for sequencing was blood. The receptor set was obtained from a man aged 50 or older with Graves' hyperthyroidism.

This clonotype showed up just a few times. The gene calls are TRBV27 and TRBJ2-2; the D is unclear. The CDR3 is 14 residues long. Trimming cost V 5 bases and J 4 bases, with 11 bases left between them. Germline V gene lookup returns CDR1 MNHEY and CDR2 SMNVEV (reference sequence). Here the CDR3 reads CASSPSMSTGELFF. The DNA of the CDR3 is TGTGCCAGCAGTCCCTCTATGTCCACCGGGGAGCTGTTTTTT.

Only one count was recorded for this clonotype. A read error may be the cause here, since a much bigger clone is one base away. The chain recombines TRBV28 with TRBJ2-1, with 9 positions matching TRBD1. The ends lost 1 base at V and 9 bases at J; junction bases unmatched: 4. The CDR3 sequence is 14 residues long. Germline V gene lookup returns CDR1 MDHEN and CDR2 SYDVKM. The CDR3, as DNA: TGTGCCAGCAGTTTATCGAACAGGGGGCGTGAGCAGTTCTTC. Protein product: CASSLSNRGREQFF.

This clonotype was picked up a small number of times. This rearrangement joins TRBV12-5 to TRBJ2-2; D is undetermined. Trimming shortened V by 6 bases and J by 7 bases, and 15 bases separated the two germline ends. Germline loops: CDR1 LGHNT, CDR2 FRNRAP. This CDR3 comprises 14 residues. The CDR3 here is CASGATISGGELFF. CDR3 bases: TGTGCTAGTGGGGCGACCATCTCAGGCGGGGAGCTGTTTTTT.

This rearrangement joins TRBV15 to TRBJ2-1; 7 nucleotides align to TRBD1. There are 14 residues in the CDR3. Trimming cost V 0 bases and J 8 bases; bases outside gene matches: 4. Germline V CDR1 and CDR2: LNHNV, YYDKDF (reference sequence). CDR3: CATSREAQGDEQFF. CDR3 bases: TGTGCCACCAGCAGAGAGGCCCAGGGGGATGAGCAGTTCTTC.

In this sample, this clonotype turned up a few times. The chain uses TRBV5-1 and TRBJ2-7, with D possibly matching TRBD2 (5 bases). The CDR3 runs 14 residues. CDR1 is SGHRS, CDR2 YFSETQ, per germline. Trimming took 7 bases from V and 5 from J, leaving 19 bases between them. The CDR3 region is CASFDPPLEDEQYF. The CDR3 bases are TGCGCCAGCTTTGATCCCCCCCTGGAGGACGAGCAGTACTTC.

The gene calls are TRBV5-5 and TRBJ1-1; 12 bases match TRBD1. The V and J ends lost 4 bases and 5 bases, in that order; junction bases with no gene match: 15. CDR3 length: 18 amino acids. Germline lookup yields CDR1 SGHKS and CDR2 YYEKEE (reference sequence). CDR3 sequence reads: CASSAIPGTGGSRTEAFF. The CDR3, as DNA: TGTGCCAGCAGCGCCATACCCGGGACAGGGGGCTCGAGAACTGAAGCTTTCTTT. Complete variable domain (other parts from reference TRBV5-5 and TRBJ1-1): DAGVTQSPTHLIKTRGQQVTLRCSPISGHKSVSWYQQVLGQGPQFIFQYYEKEERGRGNFPDRFSARQFPNYSSELNVNALLLGDSALYLCASSAIPGTGGSRTEAFFGQGTRLTVV.